What follows are 18 T cell receptor beta chains derived from one specimen sequenced in a study of HIV-infected children after antiretroviral therapy interruption. Treatment: PENTA 11 planned treatment interruption arm or continuous ART arm. Unique molecular identifiers were included in an RNA-based 3' RACE TCR library. One entry per CDR3 protein, called by TCRdb with MiXCR from the 3' RACE reads. The table lists more than 75,000 distinct CDR3 sequences, around 6.9% of them singletons, with about 1.1% in the top ten. The starting material was CD45RA+ CD4+ T cells from PBMCs, pooled from several time points, obtained from a donor given antiretroviral therapy, either interrupted or continuous. Subset described: naive CD4+ CD45RA+ CD45RO- T cells. The receptor source for this set is a pool of human donors with HIV.

The chain is built from TRBV5-4 and TRBJ2-7; 10 positions match TRBD2. Germline V CDR1 and CDR2: SGHNT, YYREEE (reference sequence). J lost 0 bases, V lost 4 bases, and 4 bases had no gene match. The length of the CDR3 is 15 residues. The CDR3 region has the DNA TGTGCCAGCAGCCGCGGGACTAGCGACTCCTACGAGCAGTACTTC. Protein: CASSRGTSDSYEQYF. The entire variable domain, with the rest obtained from reference TRBV5-4 and TRBJ2-7, is as follows: ETGVTQSPTHLIKTRGQQVTLRCSSQSGHNTVSWYQQALGQGPQFIFQYYREEENGRGNFPPRFSGLQFPNYSSELNVNALELDDSALYLCASSRGTSDSYEQYFGPGTRLTVT.

V usage is TRBV5-1 and J usage is TRBJ1-1; no definite D call. The germline CDR1 and CDR2 sequences are SGHRS and YFSETQ. The CDR3 has 16 amino acids. Trimming took 4 bases from V and 1 from J, leaving 17 bases between them. CDR3 amino acids: CASSPGRTTPNTEAFF. CDR3 nucleotide sequence: TGCGCCAGCAGCCCCGGCAGGACGACACCGAACACTGAAGCTTTCTTT.

This clonotype was recorded at least ten times. The CDR3 nucleotides are TGTGCCAGCAGTAACGAAAACATTCAGTACTTC. Protein: CASSNENIQYF. The chain couples TRBV12-3 or TRBV12-4 to TRBJ2-4, with unresolved D. The CDR3 is 11 amino acids. V shed 5 bases and J shed 5 bases, with 4 bases lying between them.

This clonotype has just a few counts. The V call is TRBV25-1, the J call TRBJ2-7; 8 bases agree with TRBD2. The trim removed 6 bases at V and 0 bases at J, leaving 7 bases unmatched. This CDR3 region has 15 residues. The germline V gene encodes CDR1 MGHDK and CDR2 SYGVNS. This CDR3 reads CASRPHSGASYEQYF. CDR3 in DNA: TGTGCCAGCAGACCTCATAGCGGGGCCTCCTACGAGCAGTACTTC.

There are many counts of this clonotype. The CDR3 loop is CASSGHSNQPQHF. CDR3 bases: TGTGCCAGCAGTGGGCATAGCAATCAGCCCCAGCATTTT. The V call is TRBV2, the J call TRBJ1-5; no reliable D call. Germline CDR1 and CDR2: SNHLY and FYNNEI. The CDR3 runs 13 residues. V was trimmed by 4 bases and J by 0 bases, leaving 4 bases between them.

This clonotype was found a few times. V usage is TRBV10-3 and J usage is TRBJ1-1; D not certain. V lost 4 bases and J lost 2, with 8 bases in between. This CDR3 spans 13 amino acids. The germline gives CDR1 ENHRY, CDR2 SYGVKD. As DNA, the CDR3 is TGTGCCATCAGTGTGGGGAGCAACACTGAAGCTTTCTTT. Translation: CAISVGSNTEAFF.

This clonotype was seen repeatedly, ten times or more. The chain couples TRBV23-1 to TRBJ2-6, with unresolved D. TRBV23-1 is flagged as an ORF with uncertain function. This CDR3 comprises 20 residues. Trimming left V 0 bases short and J 3 bases short, with 21 bases between. The CDR3 here is CASSQSMIHTPLFGANVLTF. The CDR3 bases are TGCGCCAGCAGTCAATCGATGATCCACACCCCGTTGTTTGGGGCCAACGTCCTGACTTTC.

This clonotype was observed at least ten times. The chain combines TRBV9 with TRBJ2-7; 8 nucleotides match TRBD2. Germline CDR1 and CDR2: SGDLS and YYNGEE. The CDR3 totals 17 residues. The J segment lost 0 bases and the V segment lost 0 bases, leaving 8 bases of the junction unmatched. In nucleotides, the CDR3 is TGTGCCAGCAGCGTAGGCCTAGCGGGCACAGCCTCCTACGAGCAGTACTTC. Translated: CASSVGLAGTASYEQYF.

This clonotype has a count of ten or more. The chain employs TRBV12-3 or TRBV12-4 and TRBJ2-5; TRBD2 matches at 8 bases. This CDR3 comprises 16 residues. The trim removed 2 bases at V and 0 bases at J, leaving 5 bases unmatched. The chain's CDR3 is CASSLRLAGNQETQYF. The CDR3 DNA sequence: TGTGCCAGCAGTTTAAGGCTAGCGGGCAACCAAGAGACCCAGTACTTC.

The rearrangement joins TRBV2 to TRBJ2-6, with D possibly matching TRBD1 (6 bases). The V end lost 6 bases, the J end lost 0 bases, and 12 bases lay between the germline ends. The CDR3 is 16 amino acids. Germline-derived CDR1 and CDR2 are SNHLY and FYNNEI. DNA of the CDR3: TGTGCCAGCAGGCTTACAGGGACCTCTGGGGCCAACGTCCTGACTTTC. Amino acid sequence: CASRLTGTSGANVLTF.

This clonotype was seen at least ten times. The chain carries TRBV4-1 and TRBJ2-7; D may be TRBD1 (5 bases). CDR1 and CDR2 from the germline V gene are MGHRA and YSYEKL. This CDR3 contains 16 residues. V was trimmed by 1 base and J by 4 bases, leaving 17 bases between them. The CDR3 reads CASSQVAGQGLYEQYF. DNA for the CDR3: TGCGCCAGCAGCCAAGTGGCTGGGCAGGGCCTTTACGAGCAGTACTTC.

This clonotype has a count of ten or more. The V gene is TRBV12-3 or TRBV12-4, the J gene TRBJ1-1, with a tentative D call TRBD1 (5 bases). The length of the CDR3 is 14 residues. V gave up 4 bases and J gave up 1 base, with 10 bases separating them. CDR3: CASSSPQGNTEAFF. CDR3 bases: TGTGCCAGCAGTTCTCCCCAGGGGAACACTGAAGCTTTCTTT.

In this sample, this clonotype turned up many times. Here the CDR3 DNA reads TGTGCCAGCAGTGCTCGAGGGGGGCTGACTGAAGCTTTCTTT. Translated: CASSARGGLTEAFF. The chain uses TRBV11-3 and TRBJ1-1; the D gene is possibly TRBD1 (6 bases). In germline, CDR1 is SGHNT, CDR2 YENEEA. Trimming pared 6 bases from V and 5 bases from J, leaving 16 bases between. The CDR3 is 14 residues long.

This rearrangement joins TRBV6-5 to TRBJ2-4, with 14 bases aligning to TRBD2. Germline lookup yields CDR1 MNHEY and CDR2 SVGAGI. J gave up 6 bases and V 5 bases, and 9 bases lay outside the gene matches. The CDR3 sequence is 17 residues long. Here the CDR3 reads CASSTTGTSGSPNIQYF. The CDR3, as DNA: TGTGCCAGCAGTACCACCGGGACTAGCGGGAGTCCAAACATTCAGTACTTC.

The sample holds many counts of this clonotype. This chain uses TRBV6-5 with TRBJ1-1; D is ambiguous. Trimming pared 6 bases from V and 6 bases from J, leaving 8 bases between. CDR3 length: 11 amino acids. Germline CDR1 reads MNHEY; CDR2 reads SVGAGI. The CDR3 region is CASSREPEAFF. The CDR3 DNA follows: TGTGCCAGCAGCCGAGAACCTGAAGCTTTCTTT.

This clonotype was seen ten or more times. The gene calls are TRBV29-1 and TRBJ1-1; D not resolved. Per germline, CDR1 SQVTM and CDR2 ANQGSEA. Trimming left V 2 bases short and J 3 bases short, with 13 bases between. This CDR3 region has 14 residues. The CDR3 DNA reads TGCAGCGTTGAATATAGCATGGCGGACACTGAAGCTTTCTTT. It translates to CSVEYSMADTEAFF.

V gene TRBV28 combines with J gene TRBJ2-6, with D possibly being TRBD1 or TRBD2 (6 bases each). CDR1 is MDHEN, CDR2 SYDVKM, per germline. The CDR3 runs to 17 residues. The V end was cut by 2 bases, the J end by 3 bases, with 14 bases between. The CDR3 region has the DNA TGTGCCAGCAGTTTAGGAGGGGGTGGCGGTGGGGCCAACGTCCTGACTTTC. Protein sequence: CASSLGGGGGGANVLTF.

This clonotype was counted many times. The chain is built from TRBV2 and TRBJ2-1; 7 nucleotides line up with TRBD1. Germline CDR1 and CDR2: SNHLY and FYNNEI. The V and J ends lost 7 bases and 8 bases, in that order; junction bases with no gene match: 5. There are 12 residues in the CDR3. This chain's CDR3 is CASTGTAYEQFF. The DNA for the CDR3 is TGTGCCAGCACCGGGACAGCCTATGAGCAGTTCTTC.